One and the same sample provided the 4 T cell receptor beta chains below, sequenced in a study of beta chain features in type 1 diabetes. Expressed TCRB transcripts were sequenced after all isolated RNA was converted to cDNA. The protocol was immunoSEQ multiplex PCR, while the TCRdb copy is restricted to in-frame clones and leaves out a portion. The sample shows about 350,000 clones, about 18% of them seen only once. Sequencing used naive CD4+ T cells from blood. Receptors were obtained from a woman between 18 and 29 years old in good health.

The chain uses TRBV9 and TRBJ1-2, with 7 bases fitting TRBD1. The J segment lost 1 base and the V segment lost 4 bases, leaving 7 bases of the junction unmatched. CDR3 size: 15 residues. Germline CDR1 and CDR2: SGDLS and YYNGEE. This chain's CDR3 is CASSSLGTVNYGYTF. CDR3 coding DNA: TGTGCCAGCAGCTCACTAGGGACAGTTAACTATGGCTACACCTTC.

The chain employs TRBV7-9 and TRBJ2-4; 9 bases line up with TRBD1. The CDR3 runs to 16 residues. Germline V gene sequence: CDR1 SEHNR, CDR2 FQNEAQ (reference sequence). V shed 5 bases, J shed 3 bases, and the junction held 8 bases outside the gene matches. CDR3 coding DNA: TGTGCCAGCAGCCATGGGACAGGGTTGGGCAAAAACATTCAGTACTTC. Residues: CASSHGTGLGKNIQYF.

J is TRBJ1-2 and V is TRBV4-1; TRBD1 is a possible D gene (5 bases). V was shortened by 2 bases and J by 1 base, with 11 bases between the two germline ends. The CDR3 runs to 15 residues. Germline V gene lookup returns CDR1 MGHRA and CDR2 YSYEKL. This CDR3 reads CASSQPRQGNYGYTF. DNA for the CDR3: TGCGCCAGCAGCCAACCGAGGCAGGGTAACTATGGCTACACCTTC.

This chain joins TRBV7-9 and TRBJ2-3, with 7 bases fitting TRBD2. The germline V gene has CDR1 SEHNR and CDR2 FQNEAQ (reference sequence). The CDR3 runs to 15 residues. V was clipped by 2 bases and J by 4 bases; unmatched bases: 6. CDR3 in amino acids: CASSLSPSGSDTQYF. The DNA for the CDR3 is TGTGCCAGCAGCTTAAGCCCTAGCGGCTCAGATACGCAGTATTTT.